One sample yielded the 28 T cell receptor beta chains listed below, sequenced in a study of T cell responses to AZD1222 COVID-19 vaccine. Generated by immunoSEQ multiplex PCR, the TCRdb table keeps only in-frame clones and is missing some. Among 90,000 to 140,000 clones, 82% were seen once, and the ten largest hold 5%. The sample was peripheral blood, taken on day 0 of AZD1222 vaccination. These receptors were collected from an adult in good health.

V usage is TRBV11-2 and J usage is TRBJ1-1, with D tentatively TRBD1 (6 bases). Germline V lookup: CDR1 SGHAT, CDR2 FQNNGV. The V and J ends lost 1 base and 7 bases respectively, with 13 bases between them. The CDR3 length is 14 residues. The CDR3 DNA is TGTGCCAGCAGCTTAGGAGGGGGGAGAGTTGAAGCTTTCTTT. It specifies CASSLGGGRVEAFF. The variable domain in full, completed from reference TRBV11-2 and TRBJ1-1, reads EAGVAQSPRYKIIEKRQSVAFWCNPISGHATLYWYQQILGQGPKLLIQFQNNGVVDDSQLPKDRFSAERLKGVDSTLKIQPAKLEDSAVYLCASSLGGGRVEAFFGQGTRLTVV.

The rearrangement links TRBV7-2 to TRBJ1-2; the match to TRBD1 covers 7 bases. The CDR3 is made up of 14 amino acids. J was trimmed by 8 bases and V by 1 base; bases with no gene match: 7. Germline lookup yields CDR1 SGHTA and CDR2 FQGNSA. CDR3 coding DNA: TGTGCCAGCAGCTTAGGACAGGGCGTTAACGGCTACACCTTC. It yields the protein CASSLGQGVNGYTF. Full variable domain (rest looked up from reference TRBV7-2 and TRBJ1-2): GAGVSQSPSNKVTEKGKDVELRCDPISGHTALYWYRQSLGQGLEFLIYFQGNSAPDKSGLPSDRFSAERTGGSVSTLTIQRTQQEDSAVYLCASSLGQGVNGYTFGSGTRLTVV.

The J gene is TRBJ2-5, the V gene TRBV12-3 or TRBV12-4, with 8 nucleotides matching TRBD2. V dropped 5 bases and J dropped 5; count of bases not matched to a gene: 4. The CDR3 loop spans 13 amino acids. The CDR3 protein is CASSRLARETQYF. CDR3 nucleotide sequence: TGTGCCAGCAGTCGACTAGCGAGGGAGACCCAGTACTTC.

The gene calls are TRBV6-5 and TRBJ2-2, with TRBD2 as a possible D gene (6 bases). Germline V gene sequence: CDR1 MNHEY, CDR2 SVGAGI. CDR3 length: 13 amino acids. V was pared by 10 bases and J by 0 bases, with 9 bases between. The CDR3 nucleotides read TGTGCCATGCGGGACTCGAACACCGGGGAGCTGTTTTTT. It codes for CAMRDSNTGELFF.

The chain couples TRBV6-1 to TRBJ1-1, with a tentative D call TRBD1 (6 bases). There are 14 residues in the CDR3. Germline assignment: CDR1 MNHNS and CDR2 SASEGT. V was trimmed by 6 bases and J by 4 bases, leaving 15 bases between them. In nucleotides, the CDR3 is TGTGCCAGCAGGGTGGGGGCGACGGGCACTGAAGCTTTCTTT. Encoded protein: CASRVGATGTEAFF.

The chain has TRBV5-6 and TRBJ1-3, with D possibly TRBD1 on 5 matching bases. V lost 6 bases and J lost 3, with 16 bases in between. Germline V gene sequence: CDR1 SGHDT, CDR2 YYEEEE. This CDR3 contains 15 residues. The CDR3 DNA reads TGTGCCAGCACCGCCTTTCAGGGTTTTGGAAACACCATATATTTT. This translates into CASTAFQGFGNTIYF.

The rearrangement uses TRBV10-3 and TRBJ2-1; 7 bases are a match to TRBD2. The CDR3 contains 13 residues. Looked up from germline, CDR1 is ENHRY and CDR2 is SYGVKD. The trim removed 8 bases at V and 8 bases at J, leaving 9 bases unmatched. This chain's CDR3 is CAIVPAGSHEQFF. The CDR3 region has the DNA TGTGCCATCGTCCCAGCGGGGTCCCATGAGCAGTTCTTC.

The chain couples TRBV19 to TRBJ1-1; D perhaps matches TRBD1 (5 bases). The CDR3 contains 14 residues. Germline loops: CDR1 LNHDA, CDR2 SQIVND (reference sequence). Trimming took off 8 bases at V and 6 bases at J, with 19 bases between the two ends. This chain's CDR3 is CASQGVNHGSEAFF. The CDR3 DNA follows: TGTGCCAGTCAAGGGGTCAATCACGGATCTGAAGCTTTCTTT.

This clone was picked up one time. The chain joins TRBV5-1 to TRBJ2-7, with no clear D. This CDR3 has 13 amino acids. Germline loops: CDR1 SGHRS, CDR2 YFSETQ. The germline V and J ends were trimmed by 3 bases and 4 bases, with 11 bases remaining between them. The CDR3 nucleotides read TGCGCCAGCAGCTCCACCACTCAATACGAGCAGTACTTC. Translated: CASSSTTQYEQYF.

The CDR3 region is CASSVQGPGAFF. The DNA of the CDR3 is TGCGCCAGCAGTGTTCAGGGGCCCGGAGCTTTCTTT. The chain joins TRBV10-2 to TRBJ1-1; a weak D match, TRBD1 (6 bases). CDR1 and CDR2 (germline): WSHSY, SAAADI. The CDR3 sequence is 12 residues long. The V gene lost 4 bases and the J gene lost 10 bases, with 13 bases spanning the gap.

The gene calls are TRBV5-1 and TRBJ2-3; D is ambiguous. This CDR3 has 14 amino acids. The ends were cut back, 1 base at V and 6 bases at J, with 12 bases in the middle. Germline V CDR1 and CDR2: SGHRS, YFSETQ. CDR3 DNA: TGCGCCAGCAGCTTGTCCATGAGTTCCGATACGCAGTATTTT. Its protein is CASSLSMSSDTQYF.

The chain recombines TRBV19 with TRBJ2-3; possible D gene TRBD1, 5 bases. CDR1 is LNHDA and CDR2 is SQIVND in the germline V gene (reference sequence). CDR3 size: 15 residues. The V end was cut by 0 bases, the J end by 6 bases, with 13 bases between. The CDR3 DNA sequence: TGTGCCAGTAGTATAGAAGGGGCCCCGGCCGATACGCAGTATTTT. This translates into CASSIEGAPADTQYF.

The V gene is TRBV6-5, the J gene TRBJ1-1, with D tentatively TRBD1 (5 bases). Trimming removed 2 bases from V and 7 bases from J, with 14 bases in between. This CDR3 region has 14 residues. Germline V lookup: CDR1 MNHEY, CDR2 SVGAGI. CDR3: CASSYAGFGNEAFF. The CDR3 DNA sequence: TGTGCCAGCAGTTACGCAGGGTTCGGAAATGAAGCTTTCTTT.

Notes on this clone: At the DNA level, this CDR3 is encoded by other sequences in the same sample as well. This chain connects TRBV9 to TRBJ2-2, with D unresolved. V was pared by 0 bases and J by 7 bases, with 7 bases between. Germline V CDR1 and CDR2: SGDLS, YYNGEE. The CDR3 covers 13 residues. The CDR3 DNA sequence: TGTGCCAGCAGCGTAGTGTTGGGCGGGGAGCTGTTTTTT. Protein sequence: CASSVVLGGELFF.

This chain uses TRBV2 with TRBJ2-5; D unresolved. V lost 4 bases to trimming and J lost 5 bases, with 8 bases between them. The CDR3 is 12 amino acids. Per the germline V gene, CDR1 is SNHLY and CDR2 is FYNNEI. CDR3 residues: CASSGYTETQYF. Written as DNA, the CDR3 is TGTGCCAGCAGTGGGTATACGGAGACCCAGTACTTC. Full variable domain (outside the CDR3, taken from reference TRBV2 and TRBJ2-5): EPEVTQTPSHQVTQMGQEVILRCVPISNHLYFYWYRQILGQKVEFLVSFYNNEISEKSEIFDDQFSVERPDGSNFTLKIRSTKLEDSAMYFCASSGYTETQYFGPGTRLLVL.

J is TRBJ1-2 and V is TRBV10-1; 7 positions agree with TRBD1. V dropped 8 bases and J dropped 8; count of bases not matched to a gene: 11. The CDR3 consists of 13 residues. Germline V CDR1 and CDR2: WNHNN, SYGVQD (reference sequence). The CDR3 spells CASAPDRDRGYTF. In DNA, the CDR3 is TGCGCCAGCGCCCCCGACAGGGATCGCGGCTACACCTTC.

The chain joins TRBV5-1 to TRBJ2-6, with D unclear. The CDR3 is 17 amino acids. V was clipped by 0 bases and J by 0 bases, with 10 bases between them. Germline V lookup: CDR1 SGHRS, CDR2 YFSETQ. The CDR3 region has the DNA TGCGCCAGCAGCTTGGGGACGCTTAGCTCTGGGGCCAACGTCCTGACTTTC. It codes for CASSLGTLSSGANVLTF.

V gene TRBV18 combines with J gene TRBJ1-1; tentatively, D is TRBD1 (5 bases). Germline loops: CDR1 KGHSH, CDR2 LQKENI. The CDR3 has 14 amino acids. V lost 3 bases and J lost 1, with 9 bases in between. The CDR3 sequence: CASSPNRRNTEAFF. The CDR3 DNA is TGTGCCAGCTCACCTAACAGGAGGAACACTGAAGCTTTCTTT. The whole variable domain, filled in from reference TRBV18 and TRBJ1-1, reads NAGVMQNPRHLVRRRGQEARLRCSPMKGHSHVYWYRQLPEEGLKFMVYLQKENIIDESGMPKERFSAEFPKEGPSILRIQQVVRGDSAAYFCASSPNRRNTEAFFGQGTRLTVV.

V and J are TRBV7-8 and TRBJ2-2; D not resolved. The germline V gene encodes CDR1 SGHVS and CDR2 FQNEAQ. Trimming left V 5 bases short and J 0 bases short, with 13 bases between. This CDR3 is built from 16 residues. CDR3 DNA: TGTGCCAGCAGCCTTCGACCCACACCGAACACCGGGGAGCTGTTTTTT. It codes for CASSLRPTPNTGELFF.

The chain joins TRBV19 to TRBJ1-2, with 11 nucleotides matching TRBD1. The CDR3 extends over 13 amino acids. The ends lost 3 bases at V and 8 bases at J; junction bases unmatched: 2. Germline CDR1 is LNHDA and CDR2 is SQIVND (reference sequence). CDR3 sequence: CASSMGQGGGYTF. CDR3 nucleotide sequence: TGTGCCAGTAGTATGGGACAGGGGGGCGGCTACACCTTC.

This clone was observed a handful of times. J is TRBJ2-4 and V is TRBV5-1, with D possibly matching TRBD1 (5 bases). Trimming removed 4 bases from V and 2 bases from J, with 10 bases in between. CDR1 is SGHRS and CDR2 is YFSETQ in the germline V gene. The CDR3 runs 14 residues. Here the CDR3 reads CASSPTATKNIQYF. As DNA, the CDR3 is TGCGCCAGCAGCCCGACAGCCACCAAAAACATTCAGTACTTC.

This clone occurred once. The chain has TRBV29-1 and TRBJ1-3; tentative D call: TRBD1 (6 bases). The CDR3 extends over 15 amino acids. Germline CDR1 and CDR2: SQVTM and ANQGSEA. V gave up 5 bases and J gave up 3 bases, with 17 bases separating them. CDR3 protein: CSVTKGGAGGNTIYF. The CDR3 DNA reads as TGCAGCGTTACAAAGGGGGGGGCTGGTGGAAACACCATATATTTT.

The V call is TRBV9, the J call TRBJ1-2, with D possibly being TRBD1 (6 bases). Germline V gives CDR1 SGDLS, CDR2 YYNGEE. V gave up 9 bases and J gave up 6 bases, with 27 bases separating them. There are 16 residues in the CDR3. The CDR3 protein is CATTRGASRGLNGYTF. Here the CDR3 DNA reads TGTGCCACTACGCGGGGGGCATCTCGTGGCTTAAATGGCTACACCTTC.

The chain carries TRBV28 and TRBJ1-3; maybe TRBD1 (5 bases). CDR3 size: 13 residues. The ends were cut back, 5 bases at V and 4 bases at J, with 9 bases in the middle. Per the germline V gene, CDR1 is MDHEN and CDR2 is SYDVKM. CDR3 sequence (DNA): TGTGCCAGCAGTGGGGGGTACGGAAACACCATATATTTT. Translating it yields CASSGGYGNTIYF.

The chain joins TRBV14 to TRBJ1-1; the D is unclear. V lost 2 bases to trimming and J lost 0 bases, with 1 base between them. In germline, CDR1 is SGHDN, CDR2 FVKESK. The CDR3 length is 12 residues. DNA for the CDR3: TGTGCCAGCAGCCAAATGAACACTGAAGCTTTCTTT. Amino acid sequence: CASSQMNTEAFF.

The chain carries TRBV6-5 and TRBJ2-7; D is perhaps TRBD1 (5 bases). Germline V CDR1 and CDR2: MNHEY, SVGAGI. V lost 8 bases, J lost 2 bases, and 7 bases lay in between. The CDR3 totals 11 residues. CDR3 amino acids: CASRQPYEQYF. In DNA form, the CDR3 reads TGTGCCAGCCGACAGCCCTACGAGCAGTACTTC.

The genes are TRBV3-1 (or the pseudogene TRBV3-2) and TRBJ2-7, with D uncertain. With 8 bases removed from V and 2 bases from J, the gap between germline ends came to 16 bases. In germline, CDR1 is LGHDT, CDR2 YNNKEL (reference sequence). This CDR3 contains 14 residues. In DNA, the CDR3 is TGTGCCAGCTCCTGGGGATCAAATACCTACGAGCAGTACTTC. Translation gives CASSWGSNTYEQYF.

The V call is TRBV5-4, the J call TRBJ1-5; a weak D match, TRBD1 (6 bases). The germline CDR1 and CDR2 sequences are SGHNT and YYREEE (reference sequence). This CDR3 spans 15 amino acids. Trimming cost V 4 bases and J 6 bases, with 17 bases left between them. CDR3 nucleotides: TGTGCCAGCAGCCCTAATACAGGGAGTCGTCAGCCCCAGCATTTT. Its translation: CASSPNTGSRQPQHF.